Each of the 28 T cell receptor beta chains below was sequenced from the same sample in a study of lymphopenia after photon versus proton radiotherapy. Here immunoSEQ multiplex PCR was the method, and the copy in TCRdb shows in-frame clones only, minus some. The sample lists 150,000 to 200,000 clones; about nine tenths were seen once. This specimen consisted of peripheral blood, obtained from a patient treated with photon-based radiotherapy. Receptor source: a man over 45 with gastric cancer.

This clone was seen a few times. The chain links TRBV5-1 to TRBJ2-7; D may be TRBD1 (5 bases). Germline-derived CDR1 and CDR2 are SGHRS and YFSETQ. The V and J ends lost 0 bases and 3 bases respectively, with 10 bases between them. The CDR3 length is 14 residues. As DNA, the CDR3 is TGCGCCAGCAGCTTGGCGGGCGGACACTACGAGCAGTACTTC. Its translation is CASSLAGGHYEQYF.

The CDR3 DNA reads TGTGCCAGCACCCTAAACGGCAATTACAATGAGCAGTTCTTC. Its protein product is CASTLNGNYNEQFF. The chain uses TRBV6-1 and TRBJ2-1, with unresolved D. This CDR3 has 14 residues. In germline, CDR1 is MNHNS, CDR2 SASEGT. V was pared by 7 bases and J by 4 bases, with 14 bases between.

The chain is built from TRBV19 and TRBJ2-7; the D gene is possibly TRBD2 (6 bases). The germline V and J ends were trimmed by 5 bases and 3 bases, with 17 bases remaining between them. The CDR3 is made up of 15 amino acids. Germline assignment: CDR1 LNHDA and CDR2 SQIVND (reference sequence). For the CDR3, the DNA is TGTGCCAGTAGTTCAAAACCGGGACTCAGCTACGAGCAGTACTTC. Protein: CASSSKPGLSYEQYF.

Remarks on this clone: This same CDR3 is encoded by further DNA sequences in the sample. The rearrangement joins TRBV29-1 to TRBJ2-7; D is unclear. Germline V gives CDR1 SQVTM, CDR2 ANQGSEA. Trimming took 2 bases from V and 3 from J, leaving 5 bases between them. This CDR3 region has 11 residues. The CDR3 DNA reads as TGCAGCGTTGAAACCCACTACGAGCAGTACTTC. Its translation: CSVETHYEQYF.

Here the CDR3 DNA reads TGTGCCAGCAGCGGGTTACAGGGGACGGACACTGAAGCTTTCTTT. As protein: CASSGLQGTDTEAFF. This chain joins TRBV5-6 and TRBJ1-1; 7 bases are shared with TRBD1. Germline V gene sequence: CDR1 SGHDT, CDR2 YYEEEE. After removal of 4 bases from V and 3 bases from J, the junction contained 9 bases not matched to a gene. This CDR3 has 15 amino acids.

The chain employs TRBV4-3 and TRBJ2-2; 9 bases fit TRBD2. The CDR3 has 17 residues. The J segment lost 3 bases and the V segment lost 1 base, leaving 6 bases of the junction unmatched. Germline V gene lookup returns CDR1 LGHNA and CDR2 YSLEER. The CDR3 bases are TGCGCCAGCAGCCAAGGTGAAGTAGCGGGAGACACCGGGGAGCTGTTTTTT. This translates into CASSQGEVAGDTGELFF.

The CDR3 DNA reads as TGTGCCAGCAGCCGGACTAGCGGGAGGCAAACACCCACAGATACGCAGTATTTT. Its protein is CASSRTSGRQTPTDTQYF. The chain carries TRBV5-6 and TRBJ2-3, with 14 nucleotides matching TRBD2. Germline CDR1 reads SGHDT; CDR2 reads YYEEEE. The CDR3 contains 18 residues. The junction had 9 bases not matched to a gene; V was cut back by 4 bases and J by 2 bases.

CDR3 protein: CASSQGTGGLGEQYF. CDR3 DNA: TGTGCCAGCAGTCAGGGGACGGGAGGTCTGGGCGAGCAGTACTTC. This chain links TRBV7-2 with TRBJ2-7; tentative D call: TRBD2 (7 bases). Trimming removed 6 bases from V and 6 bases from J, with 21 bases in between. The CDR3 has 15 amino acids. Germline V gives CDR1 SGHTA, CDR2 FQGNSA.

The chain employs TRBV27 and TRBJ2-2, with D tentatively TRBD1 (6 bases). Looked up from germline, CDR1 is MNHEY and CDR2 is SMNVEV (reference sequence). The CDR3 has 15 amino acids. The ends were cut back, 7 bases at V and 7 bases at J, with 19 bases in the middle. The CDR3 loop is CASTRQGYEGGELFF. CDR3 nucleotide sequence: TGTGCCAGCACCCGGCAGGGGTATGAGGGCGGGGAGCTGTTTTTT.

The rearrangement joins TRBV4-3 to TRBJ2-5; 9 bases match TRBD1. The CDR3 sequence is 14 residues long. Trimming removed 4 bases from V and 5 bases from J; junction bases left unmatched: 5. Germline V lookup: CDR1 LGHNA, CDR2 YSLEER. CDR3 bases: TGCGCCAGCAGCCGCGACAGGGGGTCGGAGACCCAGTACTTC. Translation gives CASSRDRGSETQYF.

This chain joins TRBV6-5 and TRBJ2-6; D is uncertain. Looked up from germline, CDR1 is MNHEY and CDR2 is SVGAGI. Trimming took 7 bases from V and 6 from J, leaving 7 bases between them. The CDR3 extends over 12 amino acids. The CDR3 sequence is CASKSVANVLTF. In DNA, the CDR3 is TGTGCCAGCAAGTCGGTGGCCAACGTCCTGACTTTC.

This clone appeared a single time. The chain is built from TRBV2 and TRBJ2-1; 8 bases align to TRBD2. J was trimmed by 3 bases and V by 2 bases; bases with no gene match: 3. Per germline, CDR1 SNHLY and CDR2 FYNNEI. The CDR3 runs 15 residues. CDR3 in DNA: TGTGCCAGCAGTGAACGGACTAGCAGCTACAATGAGCAGTTCTTC. Its protein is CASSERTSSYNEQFF.

This rearrangement joins TRBV6-5 to TRBJ2-3, with 9 bases that match TRBD2. Germline V gives CDR1 MNHEY, CDR2 SVGAGI. CDR3 length equals 15 residues. V shed 10 bases, J shed 8 bases, and the junction held 16 bases outside the gene matches. The CDR3 DNA sequence: TGTGCCACTGCGCTAGCGGGAAATGGGGGTGGTACGCAGTATTTT. Amino acid sequence: CATALAGNGGGTQYF.

The rearrangement links TRBV18 to TRBJ2-7; tentatively, D is TRBD1 or TRBD2 (6 bases each). The V gene lost 0 bases and the J gene lost 7 bases, with 13 bases spanning the gap. CDR1 and CDR2 (germline): KGHSH, LQKENI. The CDR3 is 14 amino acids. CDR3 bases: TGTGCCAGCTCACCACCTATTGTAGGGGGGGAGCAGTACTTC. Protein: CASSPPIVGGEQYF.

The chain recombines TRBV18 with TRBJ2-7; D gene uncertain. The CDR3 extends over 15 amino acids. V lost 3 bases to trimming and J lost 0 bases, with 12 bases between them. In germline, CDR1 is KGHSH, CDR2 LQKENI. The CDR3: CASSPDTGASYEQYF. The CDR3 DNA reads TGTGCCAGCTCACCGGATACGGGTGCCTCCTACGAGCAGTACTTC.

CDR3 sequence (DNA): TGTGCCAGCAGTGAGGGATCACAGCCCTCTTCCTACGAGCAGTACTTC. It is translated as CASSEGSQPSSYEQYF. This chain uses TRBV2 with TRBJ2-7; unclear D gene. V lost 3 bases and J 1 base, leaving 16 bases between the germline ends. CDR3 length: 16 amino acids. The V gene's germline CDR1 is SNHLY and CDR2 FYNNEI. Full variable domain (missing parts from reference TRBV2 and TRBJ2-7): EPEVTQTPSHQVTQMGQEVILRCVPISNHLYFYWYRQILGQKVEFLVSFYNNEISEKSEIFDDQFSVERPDGSNFTLKIRSTKLEDSAMYFCASSEGSQPSSYEQYFGPGTRLTVT.

The V call is TRBV2, the J call TRBJ1-2; 10 positions agree with TRBD1. Germline V CDR1 and CDR2: SNHLY, FYNNEI. This CDR3 spans 15 amino acids. Unmatched junction bases numbered 10, after V lost 7 bases and J lost 5 bases. DNA of the CDR3: TGTGCCAGCATTACCGGGACAGGGGCGGGGTATGGCTACACCTTC. This encodes CASITGTGAGYGYTF.

V and J are TRBV6-6 and TRBJ2-5; the D call may be TRBD1 or TRBD2 (6 bases each). Germline V gene data show CDR1 as MNHNY and CDR2 as SVGAGI (reference sequence). CDR3 size: 14 residues. V was clipped by 5 bases and J by 2 bases, with 12 bases between them. CDR3 sequence (DNA): TGTGCCAGCAGTCGCGGGACACGACAAGAGACCCAGTACTTC. As protein: CASSRGTRQETQYF.

The V call is TRBV6-6, the J call TRBJ2-7, with D tentatively TRBD2 (5 bases). Germline CDR1 reads MNHNY; CDR2 reads SVGAGI (reference sequence). The CDR3 loop spans 15 amino acids. V shed 0 bases and J shed 0 bases, with 9 bases lying between them. The CDR3 DNA reads as TGTGCCAGCAGTTACTCGGAGCGGAGCTCCTACGAGCAGTACTTC. It translates to CASSYSERSSYEQYF.

The CDR3 sequence is CASTLAENTEAFF. The CDR3 nucleotides read TGTGCCAGCACCTTGGCGGAGAACACTGAAGCTTTCTTT. The gene calls are TRBV7-8 and TRBJ1-1; no clear D gene. Germline V gene sequence: CDR1 SGHVS, CDR2 FQNEAQ. Trimming took 7 bases from V and 1 from J, leaving 10 bases between them. This CDR3 comprises 13 residues.

The J gene is TRBJ1-2, the V gene TRBV6-5; TRBD1 matches 7 bases. J lost 4 bases, V lost 2 bases, and 4 bases had no gene match. Looked up from germline, CDR1 is MNHEY and CDR2 is SVGAGI. There are 14 residues in the CDR3. The CDR3 protein is CASSYKGAGYGYTF. The CDR3 coding sequence is TGTGCCAGCAGTTACAAGGGGGCCGGCTATGGCTACACCTTC.

J is TRBJ2-3 and V is TRBV6-1, with a weak D call TRBD1 (7 bases). V was cut by 4 bases and J by 2 bases, with 16 bases left in between. This CDR3 region has 16 residues. CDR1 and CDR2 (germline): MNHNS, SASEGT. CDR3 nucleotide sequence: TGTGCCAGCAGTGCGAACCAGGGGGGCTACACAGATACGCAGTATTTT. This gives the protein CASSANQGGYTDTQYF.

The chain links TRBV5-5 to TRBJ2-2, with TRBD2 matching over 14 bases. This CDR3 comprises 16 residues. Germline V lookup: CDR1 SGHKS, CDR2 YYEKEE (reference sequence). Trimming cost V 7 bases and J 6 bases; bases outside gene matches: 8. CDR3 loop: CASETSGRALAGELFF. The DNA for the CDR3 is TGTGCCAGCGAGACTAGCGGGAGGGCCCTCGCCGGGGAGCTGTTTTTT. The full variable domain, with the rest looked up from reference TRBV5-5 and TRBJ2-2, is DAGVTQSPTHLIKTRGQQVTLRCSPISGHKSVSWYQQVLGQGPQFIFQYYEKEERGRGNFPDRFSARQFPNYSSELNVNALLLGDSALYLCASETSGRALAGELFFGEGSRLTVL.

Concerning this clone: A read error may be the cause here, since a much bigger clone is one base away. This sample includes further DNA sequences coding for the same CDR3. The chain uses TRBV7-2 and TRBJ1-5; TRBD1 might be the D (6 bases). Looked up from germline, CDR1 is SGHTA and CDR2 is FQGNSA. CDR3 length: 14 residues. V dropped 5 bases and J dropped 3 bases, with 11 bases sitting between them. The CDR3 protein is CASSPGQLNQPQHF. The CDR3, as DNA: TGTGCCAGCAGCCCCGGACAGCTCAATCAGCCCCAGCATTTT.

V is TRBV18 and J is TRBJ2-1, with 8 bases identical to TRBD1. Trimming cost V 5 bases and J 4 bases; bases outside gene matches: 10. The CDR3 contains 16 residues. Germline values: CDR1 KGHSH, CDR2 LQKENI. In DNA, the CDR3 is TGTGCCAGCTCAGCCCCTCAGGGGGCTTATTACAATGAGCAGTTCTTC. Translation: CASSAPQGAYYNEQFF.

V gene TRBV7-2 combines with J gene TRBJ1-3; no reliable D call. Germline CDR1 reads SGHTA; CDR2 reads FQGNSA. V gave up 3 bases and J gave up 0 bases, with 9 bases separating them. This CDR3 is 15 amino acids long. This chain's CDR3 is CASSFGHLSGNTIYF. CDR3 DNA: TGTGCCAGCAGCTTCGGGCATCTCTCTGGAAACACCATATATTTT.

The chain carries TRBV29-1 and TRBJ2-1; possibly TRBD1 or TRBD2 for D (5 bases each). This CDR3 has 15 amino acids. Trimming took 2 bases from V and 0 from J, leaving 11 bases between them. Germline CDR1 reads SQVTM; CDR2 reads ANQGSEA. The CDR3 region is CSVETGTSSYNEQFF. In DNA, the CDR3 is TGCAGCGTTGAAACCGGGACCAGCTCCTACAATGAGCAGTTCTTC.

This clone was recorded only once. V usage is TRBV5-1 and J usage is TRBJ2-1; 11 positions agree with TRBD2. Trimming removed 1 base from V and 10 bases from J; junction bases left unmatched: 13. This CDR3 comprises 17 residues. The V gene's germline CDR1 is SGHRS and CDR2 YFSETQ. The DNA of the CDR3 is TGCGCCAGCAGCTTGCCAGGGTTGGGACTAGCGGTCGGGGAGCAGTTCTTC. It encodes CASSLPGLGLAVGEQFF.